The rows below give T cell receptor beta chains drawn from one sample of a study of human thymus T cells. Profiling relied on immunoSEQ multiplex PCR, and the TCRdb table lists in-frame clones only, not all of them. Of tens of thousands of clones listed, about 93% were seen once; the top ten hold almost 6%. The sample consisted of blood. Receptor source: a boy less than two years old with a congenital heart defect but otherwise immunologically healthy. Each CDR3 is given with its conserved first and last residue. The D gene is left open where the match is weak. The listing skips clone size in some rows; elsewhere it reads once, few, many or a size class.

abundance,v_gene,j_gene,d_gene,CDR3aa,CDR3nt
NA,TRBV18,TRBJ1-1,NA,CASSPPGWNTEAFF,TGTGCCAGCTCACCCCCAGGGTGGAACACTGAAGCTTTCTTT
NA,TRBV7-2,TRBJ1-6,NA,CASSLPSFSGSPLHF,TGTGCCAGCAGCTTGCCCAGCTTCTCTGGTTCACCCCTCCACTTT
NA,TRBV7-9,TRBJ2-1,TRBD2,CASSLAGLAYNEQFF,TGTGCCAGCAGCTTAGCGGGACTAGCCTACAATGAGCAGTTCTTC
NA,TRBV11-2,TRBJ2-7,NA,CASSDTGTVYEQYF,TGTGCCAGCAGCGATACCGGGACGGTCTACGAGCAGTACTTC
NA,TRBV9,TRBJ2-3,NA,CATQTLRGADTQYF,TGTGCCACTCAGACTCTAAGGGGCGCAGATACGCAGTATTTT
NA,TRBV7-9,TRBJ1-2,TRBD1,CASSQGQPYGYTF,TGTGCCAGCAGCCAGGGACAGCCTTATGGCTACACCTTC
NA,TRBV6-5,TRBJ2-7,NA,CASSQERGPYEQYF,TGTGCCAGCAGCCAAGAGAGGGGACCGTACGAGCAGTACTTC
NA,TRBV4-1,TRBJ1-2,NA,CASKGRGNYGYTF,TGCGCCAGCAAGGGCAGGGGTAACTATGGCTACACCTTC
NA,TRBV27,TRBJ1-5,NA,CASSLSSGGNQPQHF,TGTGCCAGCAGTTTATCGTCCGGTGGGAATCAGCCCCAGCATTTT
NA,TRBV4-1,TRBJ2-1,NA,CASSQHVNYNEQFF,TGCGCCAGCAGCCAACACGTCAACTACAATGAGCAGTTCTTC
once,TRBV7-5,TRBJ1-2,NA,CARSVKQGNYGYTF,TGTGCCAGAAGCGTAAAACAGGGTAACTATGGCTACACCTTC
NA,TRBV7-2,TRBJ2-5,NA,CASSLTRGETQYF,TGTGCCAGCAGCCTAACGAGGGGCGAGACCCAGTACTTC
NA,TRBV7-2,TRBJ2-3,NA,CASSLNLDTQYF,TGTGCCAGCAGCTTAAACCTAGATACGCAGTATTTT
NA,TRBV18,TRBJ1-1,TRBD1,CASSPPDRDREDAEAFF,TGTGCCAGCTCACCCCCAGACCGGGACAGGGAAGATGCTGAAGCTTTCTTT
NA,TRBV4-1,TRBJ1-4,NA,CASSQPHEKLFF,TGCGCCAGCAGCCAACCCCATGAAAAACTGTTTTTT
once,TRBV5-1,TRBJ2-5,NA,CASSLGIPQETQYF,TGCGCCAGCAGCTTGGGGATCCCACAAGAGACCCAGTACTTC
NA,TRBV5-4,TRBJ2-3,TRBD2,CASSRGLAGHTDTQYF,TGTGCCAGCAGCCGGGGGCTAGCGGGGCACACAGATACGCAGTATTTT
few,TRBV30,TRBJ2-6,NA,CAWSDRAWGANVLTF,TGTGCCTGGAGTGACAGGGCGTGGGGGGCCAACGTCCTGACTTTC
NA,TRBV5-1,TRBJ2-2,TRBD2,CASSLAGLAGGYTGELFF,TGCGCCAGCAGCTTGGCCGGACTAGCGGGAGGGTACACCGGGGAGCTGTTTTTT
NA,TRBV2,TRBJ1-2,NA,CASSPNRVGNYGYTF,TGTGCCAGCAGTCCCAACAGGGTAGGGAACTATGGCTACACCTTC
NA,TRBV4-1,TRBJ2-2,NA,CASSPGGRTGELFF,TGCGCCAGCAGCCCAGGGGGGCGGACCGGGGAGCTGTTTTTT
once,TRBV7-2,TRBJ2-1,TRBD2,CASSFGTREYNEQFF,TGTGCCAGCAGCTTCGGGACTAGAGAGTACAATGAGCAGTTCTTC
NA,TRBV4-1,TRBJ1-2,TRBD1,CASSLQGARGYTF,TGCGCCAGCAGCCTCCAGGGGGCTCGAGGCTACACCTTC
NA,TRBV5-4,TRBJ1-6,TRBD1,CAGRTGNSSPLHF,TGTGCCGGTAGGACAGGGAACTCTTCACCCCTCCACTTT
NA,TRBV5-4,TRBJ2-7,NA,CASSAGHASQYF,TGTGCCAGCAGCGCGGGACATGCGTCTCAGTACTTC
NA,TRBV4-1,TRBJ2-3,NA,CASSQTPYADTQYF,TGCGCCAGCAGCCAGACCCCTTACGCAGATACGCAGTATTTT
few,TRBV28,TRBJ1-2,NA,CASSLGGYGYTF,TGTGCCAGCAGTTTAGGGGGCTATGGCTACACCTTC
few,TRBV11-2,TRBJ2-5,TRBD1,CASRPTGAETQYF,TGTGCCAGCAGACCGACAGGGGCGGAGACCCAGTACTTC
NA,TRBV2,TRBJ2-7,NA,CASSRTVRVYEQYF,TGTGCCAGCAGTCGGACGGTAAGGGTCTACGAGCAGTACTTC
NA,TRBV9,TRBJ2-3,TRBD2,CASSVSGISGGSRSTDTQYF,TGTGCCAGCAGCGTAAGTGGGATCAGCGGGGGGAGTCGGAGCACAGATACGCAGTATTTT
NA,TRBV4-3,TRBJ1-2,TRBD1,CASSQDPRQGASGYTF,TGCGCCAGCAGCCAAGACCCCCGACAGGGGGCTTCAGGCTACACCTTC
once,TRBV28,TRBJ2-5,NA,CASSFSPMRRETQYF,TGTGCCAGCAGTTTCTCCCCCATGAGGAGAGAGACCCAGTACTTC
NA,TRBV29-1,TRBJ1-5,NA,CSAPSGDQPQHF,TGCAGCGCCCCTTCGGGGGATCAGCCCCAGCATTTT
NA,TRBV9,TRBJ1-3,TRBD1,CASSVAGTGGNTIYF,TGTGCCAGCAGCGTAGCCGGGACAGGGGGAAACACCATATATTTT
NA,TRBV25-1,TRBJ1-1,NA,CASTEGPMNTEAFF,TGTGCCAGCACAGAGGGGCCCATGAACACTGAAGCTTTCTTT
NA,TRBV10-2,TRBJ1-3,NA,CASRDGGSGNTIYF,TGCGCCAGCAGGGACGGGGGATCTGGAAACACCATATATTTT
NA,TRBV4-1,TRBJ2-1,TRBD2,CASSQDRLAGGPSSYNEQFF,TGCGCCAGCAGCCAAGATCGGTTAGCGGGGGGCCCGAGCTCCTACAATGAGCAGTTCTTC
NA,TRBV7-7,TRBJ2-3,TRBD2,CASSLRGSTDTQYF,TGTGCCAGCAGTCTGCGGGGGAGCACAGATACGCAGTATTTT
NA,TRBV6-1,TRBJ1-5,NA,CASSEGIWVNQPQHF,TGTGCCAGCAGTGAAGGAATTTGGGTTAATCAGCCCCAGCATTTT
NA,TRBV27,TRBJ2-7,NA,CASSLRGYEQYF,TGTGCCAGCAGTTTAAGAGGCTACGAGCAGTACTTC
NA,TRBV5-1,TRBJ2-1,TRBD2,CASSPGLAGGPGEQFF,TGCGCCAGCAGCCCCGGACTAGCGGGAGGGCCAGGTGAGCAGTTCTTC
NA,TRBV5-1,TRBJ1-4,TRBD1,CASSLGPRDRGEKLFF,TGCGCCAGCAGCTTGGGTCCAAGGGACAGGGGTGAAAAACTGTTTTTT
NA,TRBV6-4,TRBJ2-5,NA,CASSELDPQETQYF,TGTGCCAGCAGTGAATTGGACCCCCAAGAGACCCAGTACTTC
NA,TRBV4-2,TRBJ1-4,TRBD1,CASSPGQGTVKLFF,TGTGCCAGCAGCCCGGGACAGGGGACGGTAAAACTGTTTTTT
NA,TRBV5-1,TRBJ2-1,NA,CASSLGLVAYNEQFF,TGCGCCAGCAGCTTAGGCCTTGTGGCCTACAATGAGCAGTTCTTC
NA,TRBV19,TRBJ2-5,TRBD2,CASRKLAGGQETQYF,TGTGCCAGTAGGAAACTAGCGGGGGGTCAAGAGACCCAGTACTTC
NA,TRBV2,TRBJ1-4,NA,CASSRSRGIGDEKLFF,TGTGCCAGCAGTAGGTCGAGAGGGATAGGGGATGAAAAACTGTTTTTT
NA,TRBV10-2,TRBJ2-4,NA,CASRGLGSNIQYF,TGCGCCAGCAGGGGTCTAGGGTCCAACATTCAGTACTTC
NA,TRBV7-9,TRBJ1-2,NA,CASSLDSLRDGYTF,TGTGCCAGCAGCTTAGACAGCCTCAGGGATGGCTACACCTTC
NA,TRBV29-1,TRBJ2-1,NA,CSVESGGEQFF,TGCAGCGTTGAGTCCGGTGGTGAGCAGTTCTTC
NA,TRBV6-5,TRBJ2-3,TRBD1,CASRPDRDLTDTQYF,TGTGCCAGCAGGCCGGACAGGGATCTGACAGATACGCAGTATTTT
NA,TRBV6-6,TRBJ2-7,NA,CASSRTVNSYEQYF,TGTGCCAGCAGCAGAACTGTGAACTCCTACGAGCAGTACTTC
NA,TRBV7-8,TRBJ1-2,NA,CASSLYRSYGYTF,TGTGCCAGCAGCTTGTACAGGAGCTATGGCTACACCTTC
NA,TRBV6-6,TRBJ2-7,NA,CASSPLRSYEQYF,TGTGCCAGCAGTCCCCTTCGATCCTACGAGCAGTACTTC
NA,TRBV28,TRBJ2-5,NA,CASSFTVGQETQYF,TGTGCCAGCAGTTTCACGGTTGGGCAAGAGACCCAGTACTTC
NA,TRBV10-2,TRBJ1-1,NA,CASRDSNTEAFF,TGCGCCAGCAGGGACAGTAACACTGAAGCTTTCTTT
NA,TRBV28,TRBJ2-7,TRBD2,CASSNPKREGYEQYF,TGTGCCAGCAGTAATCCTAAGCGGGAGGGCTACGAGCAGTACTTC
NA,TRBV5-6,TRBJ2-4,NA,CASSLLVGGAQYF,TGTGCCAGCAGCTTACTCGTCGGAGGTGCTCAGTACTTC
few,TRBV29-1,TRBJ1-1,TRBD1,CSVVGQPLNTEAFF,TGCAGCGTTGTGGGACAGCCCCTGAACACTGAAGCTTTCTTT
NA,TRBV28,TRBJ1-5,NA,CASSVGNQPQHF,TGTGCCAGCAGTGTTGGGAATCAGCCCCAGCATTTT